A single sample is the source of the 31 T cell receptor beta chains below, sequenced in a study of CD8+CD57+ T cells in acquired aplastic anemia. Whoever was chosen for sequencing had shown CD8+CD57+ cell expansion by flow cytometry. Genomic DNA, serving as template, underwent TCR beta VDJ and CDR3 profiling. TCRdb redid the calling of the reads with MiXCR, one entry per CDR3 protein. Of hundreds of thousands of distinct CDR3 sequences detected, roughly a third appear once; the ten largest clones hold roughly 0.89%. Sequenced: sorted CD4+, CD8+, or CD8+CD57+ T cells (not recorded which) from PBMCs. These receptors were taken from a human donor with aplastic anemia.

As for this clonotype: The missing conserved phenylalanine or tryptophan at the end of this CDR3 makes a read error likely. The DNA is left out, because the CDR3 cannot be placed on it with certainty; the CDR3 is given as TCRdb lists it. The CDR3 protein is CASSTDPG. This chain links TRBV7-3 with TRBJ2-7; TRBD1 was called by the table and not checked on the DNA. The CDR3 totals 8 residues, both ends included. The germline gives CDR1 SGHTA, CDR2 FQGTGA.

This chain uses TRBV7-9 with TRBJ2-3; TRBD1 matches 10 bases. Germline CDR1 is SEHNR and CDR2 is FQNEAQ (reference sequence). Trimming at V came to 6 bases and at J to 2 bases, leaving 2 bases not matched to a gene. This CDR3 comprises 14 residues. In DNA form, the CDR3 reads TGTGCCAGCAGGGGGACAGGGGCCACAGATACGCAGTATTTT. Its protein product is CASRGTGATDTQYF.

The rearrangement joins TRBV27 to TRBJ1-1; D is unclear. This CDR3 spans 13 amino acids. Trimming stripped 6 bases from V and 6 bases from J, with 14 bases between. In germline, CDR1 is MNHEY, CDR2 SMNVEV (reference sequence). CDR3 residues: CASRAGGGPEAFF. The CDR3 bases are TGTGCCAGCAGGGCGGGTGGTGGTCCTGAAGCTTTCTTT.

This clonotype was picked up many times. The chain has TRBV19 and TRBJ1-5; D is uncertain. CDR1 and CDR2 from the germline V gene are LNHDA and SQIVND (reference sequence). Deletions cut 4 bases from V and 1 base from J, with 5 bases between. This CDR3 is built from 13 residues. The CDR3 region is CASSSESNQPQHF. The CDR3 nucleotides read TGTGCCAGTAGTAGCGAGAGCAATCAGCCCCAGCATTTT. Variable domain in full (rest from reference TRBV19 and TRBJ1-5): DGGITQSPKYLFRKEGQNVTLSCEQNLNHDAMYWYRQDPGQGLRLIYYSQIVNDFQKGDIAEGYSVSREKKESFPLTVTSAQKNPTAFYLCASSSESNQPQHFGDGTRLSIL.

The chain is built from TRBV9 and TRBJ1-2; 10 positions agree with TRBD1. V shed 3 bases and J 3 bases; nucleotides not matched to a gene: 11. Germline V gene sequence: CDR1 SGDLS, CDR2 YYNGEE. This CDR3 has 17 amino acids. The CDR3 coding sequence is TGTGCCAGCAGCGCCTTAATTCAGACAGGGGGCTACTATGGCTACACCTTC. Translating it yields CASSALIQTGGYYGYTF.

This clonotype was seen many times. The chain is built from TRBV29-1 and TRBJ2-5; D unresolved. CDR1 is SQVTM, CDR2 ANQGSEA, per germline. V was trimmed by 7 bases and J by 1 base, leaving 13 bases between them. The CDR3 has 13 residues. In DNA, the CDR3 is TGCAGCGAACAACAGAATACCCAAGAGACCCAGTACTTC. Residues: CSEQQNTQETQYF.

This clonotype was counted between two and nine times. V and J are TRBV5-1 and TRBJ2-5, with D unresolved. Germline CDR1 SGHRS, CDR2 YFSETQ. The ends were cut back, 0 bases at V and 7 bases at J, with 16 bases in the middle. The CDR3 length is 15 residues. The DNA for the CDR3 is TGCGCCAGCAGCTTGGAGCCCAGCTTCCTGGGGACCCAGTACTTC. Its translation is CASSLEPSFLGTQYF.

This clonotype occurred many times. V gene TRBV19 combines with J gene TRBJ2-4; 11 bases are a match to TRBD1. CDR3 length: 14 residues. With V trimmed by 3 bases and J by 6 bases, 1 base remained unmatched. Germline lookup yields CDR1 LNHDA and CDR2 SQIVND (reference sequence). CDR3 protein: CASSIGTGGNIQYF. CDR3 bases: TGTGCCAGTAGTATCGGGACAGGGGGAAACATTCAGTACTTC. Full variable domain (rest looked up from reference TRBV19 and TRBJ2-4): DGGITQSPKYLFRKEGQNVTLSCEQNLNHDAMYWYRQDPGQGLRLIYYSQIVNDFQKGDIAEGYSVSREKKESFPLTVTSAQKNPTAFYLCASSIGTGGNIQYFGAGTRLSVL.

The rearrangement uses TRBV2 and TRBJ2-5; TRBD1 might be the D (6 bases). Per the germline V gene, CDR1 is SNHLY and CDR2 is FYNNEI. Trimming pared 9 bases from V and 2 bases from J, leaving 7 bases between. This CDR3 is built from 11 residues. The CDR3 spells CARGGQETQYF. In nucleotides, the CDR3 is TGTGCCAGAGGGGGACAAGAGACCCAGTACTTC.

About this clonotype itself: An end of the junction does not agree with germline; a read error may underlie this. The V gene is TRBV10-3, the J gene TRBJ2-1, with D perhaps TRBD1 (5 bases). From germline, CDR1 is ENHRY and CDR2 SYGVKD. The CDR3 spans 18 residues. This CDR3 reads CASSYDRSKGDSYNEQFF. DNA for the CDR3: TGTGCCAGCAGTTATGACAGATCCAAGGGCGACTCCTACAATGAGCAGTTCTTC.

This clonotype was counted at least ten times. The gene calls are TRBV2 and TRBJ1-6; the D is unclear. Trimming took off 6 bases at V and 11 bases at J, with 17 bases between the two ends. The CDR3 spans 14 residues. Looked up from germline, CDR1 is SNHLY and CDR2 is FYNNEI. The CDR3 reads CASRAGIREAPLHF. The CDR3 DNA reads as TGTGCCAGCAGGGCCGGGATTCGGGAAGCACCCCTCCACTTT.

This clonotype showed up many times. The J gene is TRBJ2-2, the V gene TRBV2, with a possible D match to TRBD2 (5 bases). The CDR3 runs 15 residues. CDR1 SNHLY and CDR2 FYNNEI come from the germline V gene. The ends were cut back, 5 bases at V and 8 bases at J, with 18 bases in the middle. CDR3 nucleotides: TGTGCCAGCAGTCGCGTGCGGGCTAACCCGGGGGAGCTGTTTTTT. It translates to CASSRVRANPGELFF. Looking up the rest from reference TRBV2 and TRBJ2-2 gives the full variable domain: EPEVTQTPSHQVTQMGQEVILRCVPISNHLYFYWYRQILGQKVEFLVSFYNNEISEKSEIFDDQFSVERPDGSNFTLKIRSTKLEDSAMYFCASSRVRANPGELFFGEGSRLTVL.

The chain is built from TRBV4-3 and TRBJ1-2; D may be TRBD1 (6 bases). The V and J ends lost 0 bases and 2 bases respectively, with 16 bases between them. The CDR3 contains 17 residues. Germline V gene data show CDR1 as LGHNA and CDR2 as YSLEER. DNA for the CDR3: TGCGCCAGCAGCCAAGATGATTGGAGGGGGGGAAACTATGGCTACACCTTC. This sequence encodes CASSQDDWRGGNYGYTF.

This chain links TRBV10-3 with TRBJ1-2; 11 bases are a match to TRBD1. The CDR3 is 15 amino acids. After removal of 2 bases from V and 8 bases from J, the junction contained 7 bases not matched to a gene. Germline CDR1 ENHRY, CDR2 SYGVKD. DNA of the CDR3: TGTGCCATCAGTGAGCCCGGACAGGGGGCGTGGGGCTACACCTTC. As protein: CAISEPGQGAWGYTF.

As for this clonotype: The junction and the germline gene differ at one end; a read error may be behind it. The rearrangement uses TRBV24-1 and TRBJ1-1, with TRBD1 as a possible D gene (5 bases). Germline V CDR1 and CDR2: KGHDR, SFDVKD. The CDR3 runs 14 residues. The CDR3 nucleotides read TGTGCCACCAGTGATCGAGGTGAGGACACTGGAGCTTTCTTT. This gives the protein CATSDRGEDTGAFF.

This clonotype showed up just a few times. This chain joins TRBV5-6 and TRBJ1-2, with 7 bases fitting TRBD1. The V gene's germline CDR1 is SGHDT and CDR2 YYEEEE. The CDR3 is 14 residues long. With 4 bases clipped from V and 4 bases from J, the junction kept 7 bases outside the gene matches. The CDR3 region is CASSPVGQPYGYTF. In DNA, the CDR3 is TGTGCCAGCAGCCCGGTGGGACAGCCCTATGGCTACACCTTC.

This chain links TRBV2 with TRBJ2-1, with 13 bases lining up with TRBD2. The CDR3 spans 15 residues. Germline loops: CDR1 SNHLY, CDR2 FYNNEI. V was pared by 4 bases and J by 10 bases, with 7 bases of the junction left unmatched. The CDR3 DNA reads TGTGCCAGCAGTGGGGGGGGACTAGCGGGATGGGAGCAGTTCTTC. It yields the protein CASSGGGLAGWEQFF.

The sample holds a few counts of this clonotype. This rearrangement joins TRBV7-9 to TRBJ2-7, with no clear D. V dropped 1 base and J dropped 4 bases, with 8 bases sitting between them. Germline V gives CDR1 SEHNR, CDR2 FQNEAQ (reference sequence). This CDR3 spans 13 amino acids. The CDR3 nucleotides read TGTGCCAGCAGCTTAGGACACCTTTACGAGCAGTACTTC. Its translation: CASSLGHLYEQYF. The complete variable domain, with remaining parts taken from reference TRBV7-9 and TRBJ2-7, reads DTGVSQNPRHKITKRGQNVTFRCDPISEHNRLYWYRQTLGQGPEFLTYFQNEAQLEKSRLLSDRFSAERPKGSFSTLEIQRTEQGDSAMYLCASSLGHLYEQYFGPGTRLTVT.

This clonotype was counted ten times or more. The genes are TRBV10-3 and TRBJ2-1; 10 bases fit TRBD1. The V segment lost 3 bases and the J segment 5 bases; nucleotides outside the gene matches: 4. The germline CDR1 and CDR2 sequences are ENHRY and SYGVKD. This CDR3 comprises 15 residues. The CDR3 region has the DNA TGTGCCATCAGTGAATTGGGACAGGGGAACAATGAGCAGTTCTTC. Translating gives CAISELGQGNNEQFF.

In regard to this clonotype: A clone one base away is much larger, so this may be a read error. V gene TRBV19 combines with J gene TRBJ2-7, with a weak D call TRBD2 (5 bases). CDR1 LNHDA and CDR2 SQIVND come from the germline V gene (reference sequence). The CDR3 contains 11 residues. CDR3 in DNA: TGTGCCAGTGGGAGCTCCTACGGGCAGTACTTC. This translates into CASGSSYGQYF.

In this sample, this clonotype turned up a few times. The chain uses TRBV3-1 and TRBJ1-1; a weak D match, TRBD1 (6 bases). V gave up 1 base and J gave up 11 bases, with 14 bases separating them. The germline gives CDR1 LGHDT, CDR2 YNNKEL (reference sequence). The CDR3 runs to 13 residues. In DNA, the CDR3 is TGTGCCAGCAGCCAAGGGACAGTAGGTTCCGCTTTCTTT. Encoded protein: CASSQGTVGSAFF.

This clonotype was observed at least ten times. The rearrangement links TRBV7-9 to TRBJ2-7; D gene ambiguous. CDR3 length: 14 residues. Trimming cost V 5 bases and J 6 bases, with 17 bases left between them. Germline lookup yields CDR1 SEHNR and CDR2 FQNEAQ (reference sequence). CDR3 region: CASSPAITASEQYF. The CDR3 coding sequence is TGTGCCAGCAGCCCGGCCATTACCGCTTCCGAGCAGTACTTC.

At least ten counts were recorded for this clonotype. V and J are TRBV29-1 and TRBJ1-2; D is unclear. The CDR3 totals 10 residues. Between the trimmed V and J ends, which lost 0 bases and 7 bases, there was a span of 3 bases. Germline CDR1 and CDR2: SQVTM and ANQGSEA. The CDR3 spells CSVEEGGYTF. The CDR3 region has the DNA TGCAGCGTTGAAGAGGGTGGCTACACCTTC. Full variable domain (rest looked up from reference TRBV29-1 and TRBJ1-2): SAVISQKPSRDICQRGTSLTIQCQVDSQVTMMFWYRQQPGQSLTLIATANQGSEATYESGFVIDKFPISRPNLTFSTLTVSNMSPEDSSIYLCSVEEGGYTFGSGTRLTVV.

In regard to this clonotype: With a much larger clone just one base away, this may be a read error. The V and J genes are TRBV20-1 and TRBJ2-1; D gene uncertain. Germline assignment: CDR1 DFQATT and CDR2 SNEGSKA (reference sequence). Trimming took 3 bases from V and 8 from J, leaving 5 bases between them. The CDR3 covers 10 residues. In nucleotides, the CDR3 is TGCAGTGCTAGTTTCGATGAGCAGTTCTTC. This gives the protein CSASFDEQFF.

This clonotype was observed at least ten times. J is TRBJ1-2 and V is TRBV24-1, with a tentative D call TRBD1 (5 bases). The CDR3 length is 12 residues. Trimming cost V 7 bases and J 2 bases, with 7 bases left between them. Germline V gives CDR1 KGHDR, CDR2 SFDVKD. Here the CDR3 DNA reads TGTGCCACCAGCCAGGGAAACTATGGCTACACCTTC. Translated, it gives CATSQGNYGYTF.

This clonotype occurred a few times. The J gene is TRBJ1-1, the V gene TRBV20-1, with a weak D call TRBD1 (6 bases). Germline assignment: CDR1 DFQATT and CDR2 SNEGSKA (reference sequence). This CDR3 region has 11 residues. Deletions cut 3 bases from V and 6 bases from J, with 8 bases between. The CDR3 nucleotides are TGCAGTGCTAGCAGGACAGCTGAAGCTTTCTTT. Encoded protein: CSASRTAEAFF.

This clonotype has a handful of counts. The missing conserved phenylalanine or tryptophan at the end of this CDR3 makes a read error likely. This chain uses TRBV25-1 with TRBJ2-7; 10 bases agree with TRBD2. The assigned J gene may be wrong: the sequence end matches TRBJ2-1 better. CDR1 and CDR2 (germline): MGHDK, SYGVNS. The length of the CDR3 is 16 residues. CDR3 sequence (DNA): TGTGCCAGCAGCTCCTCTAGCGGGGGAACCTACAATGAGCAGTTCTAC. It codes for CASSSSSGGTYNEQFY.

This clonotype was observed many times. V gene TRBV12-3 or TRBV12-4 combines with J gene TRBJ1-6, with no clear D. V was trimmed by 8 bases and J by 7 bases, leaving 9 bases between them. There are 12 residues in the CDR3. DNA for the CDR3: TGTGCCAGCCGTATCTCCAATTCACCCCTCCACTTT. It yields the protein CASRISNSPLHF.

J is TRBJ2-5 and V is TRBV2, with 8 bases lining up with TRBD1. The CDR3 has 15 residues. Germline V gives CDR1 SNHLY, CDR2 FYNNEI. Trimming cost V 5 bases and J 7 bases; bases outside gene matches: 12. CDR3 sequence: CASSLQGAEGGTQYF. The DNA of the CDR3 is TGTGCCAGCAGTCTCCAGGGGGCAGAGGGAGGGACCCAGTACTTC.

This clonotype was recorded many times. The chain carries TRBV20-1 and TRBJ2-7; D possibly corresponds to TRBD2 (7 bases). Germline lookup yields CDR1 DFQATT and CDR2 SNEGSKA (reference sequence). Trimming took 3 bases from V and 2 from J, leaving 14 bases between them. The CDR3 totals 14 residues. The CDR3 is CSARPGGLTYEQYF. CDR3 DNA sequence: TGCAGTGCTAGGCCGGGGGGCTTAACCTACGAGCAGTACTTC.

This clonotype turned up a few times. The rearrangement uses TRBV6-6 and TRBJ1-1; TRBD1 agrees at 7 bases. J gave up 6 bases and V 2 bases, and 12 bases lay outside the gene matches. CDR1 is MNHNY and CDR2 is SVGAGI in the germline V gene (reference sequence). The CDR3 has 16 residues. This CDR3 is CASSYRSTGSYPEAFF. The DNA of the CDR3 is TGTGCCAGCAGTTACAGATCGACAGGGTCTTATCCTGAAGCTTTCTTT.